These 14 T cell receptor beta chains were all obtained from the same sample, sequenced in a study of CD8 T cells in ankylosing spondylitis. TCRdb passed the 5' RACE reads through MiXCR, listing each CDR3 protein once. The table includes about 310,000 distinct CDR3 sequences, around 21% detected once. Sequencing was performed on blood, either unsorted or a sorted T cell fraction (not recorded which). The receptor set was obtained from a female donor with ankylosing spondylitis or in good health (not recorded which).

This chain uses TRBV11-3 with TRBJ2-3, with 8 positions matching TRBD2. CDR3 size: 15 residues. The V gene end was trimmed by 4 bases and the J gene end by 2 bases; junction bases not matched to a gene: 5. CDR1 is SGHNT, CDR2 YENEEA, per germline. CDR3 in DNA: TGTGCCAGCAGCTCCGGACTAGCCACCACAGATACGCAGTATTTT. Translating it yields CASSSGLATTDTQYF. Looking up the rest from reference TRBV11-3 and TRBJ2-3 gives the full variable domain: EAGVVQSPRYKIIEKKQPVAFWCNPISGHNTLYWYLQNLGQGPELLIRYENEEAVDDSQLPKDRFSAERLKGVDSTLKIQPAELGDSAVYLCASSSGLATTDTQYFGPGTRLTVL.

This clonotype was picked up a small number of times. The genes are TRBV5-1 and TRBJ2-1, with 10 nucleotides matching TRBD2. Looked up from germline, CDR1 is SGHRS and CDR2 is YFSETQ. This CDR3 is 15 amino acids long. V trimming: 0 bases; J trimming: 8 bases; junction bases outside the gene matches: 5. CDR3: CASSLASGSYDEQFF. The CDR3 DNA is TGCGCCAGCAGCTTGGCTAGCGGGAGTTACGATGAGCAGTTCTTC.

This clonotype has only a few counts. The CDR3: CSARDPRGGIRRDEQFF. The CDR3 DNA follows: TGCAGTGCTAGAGATCCCCGCGGGGGCATTAGACGCGATGAGCAGTTCTTC. The V call is TRBV20-1, the J call TRBJ2-1, with TRBD2 as a possible D gene (7 bases). Germline CDR1 DFQATT, CDR2 SNEGSKA (reference sequence). Trimming shortened V by 0 bases and J by 8 bases, and 23 bases separated the two germline ends. CDR3 length: 17 residues.

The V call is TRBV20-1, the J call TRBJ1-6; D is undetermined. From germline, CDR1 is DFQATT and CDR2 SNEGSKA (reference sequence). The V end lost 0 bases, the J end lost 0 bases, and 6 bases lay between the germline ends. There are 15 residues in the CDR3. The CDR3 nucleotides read TGCAGTGCTAGAGACGCGAGCTCCTATAATTCACCCCTCCACTTT. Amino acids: CSARDASSYNSPLHF.

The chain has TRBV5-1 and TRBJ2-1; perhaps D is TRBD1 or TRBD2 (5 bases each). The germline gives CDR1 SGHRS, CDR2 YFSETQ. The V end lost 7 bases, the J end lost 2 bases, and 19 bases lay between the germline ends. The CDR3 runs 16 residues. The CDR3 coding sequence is TGCGCCAGCGCCCCTTCCCAGGGAGTAGCCTACAATGAGCAGTTCTTC. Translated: CASAPSQGVAYNEQFF.

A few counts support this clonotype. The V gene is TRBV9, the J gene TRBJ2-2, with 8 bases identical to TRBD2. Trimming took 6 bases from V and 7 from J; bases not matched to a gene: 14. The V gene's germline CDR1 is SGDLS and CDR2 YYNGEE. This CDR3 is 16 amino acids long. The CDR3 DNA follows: TGTGCCAGCACTGGAGATTTCGTCGGGAGGGTCGGGGAGCTGTTTTTT. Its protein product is CASTGDFVGRVGELFF.

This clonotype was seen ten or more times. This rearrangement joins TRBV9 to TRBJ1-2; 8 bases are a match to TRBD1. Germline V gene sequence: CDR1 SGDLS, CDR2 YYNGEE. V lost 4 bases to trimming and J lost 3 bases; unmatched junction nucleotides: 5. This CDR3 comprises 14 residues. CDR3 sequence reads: CASSPQGAYYGYTF. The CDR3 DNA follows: TGTGCCAGCAGCCCCCAGGGGGCCTACTATGGCTACACCTTC.

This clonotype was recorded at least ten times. CDR3 amino acids: CASSARTGSSYEQFF. The CDR3 region has the DNA TGTGCCAGCAGTGCCCGGACTGGCTCTAGCTATGAGCAGTTCTTC. This rearrangement joins TRBV12-3 or TRBV12-4 to TRBJ2-1; weak D call: TRBD2 (5 bases). The CDR3 length is 15 residues. With 5 bases removed from V and 8 bases from J, the gap between germline ends came to 19 bases.

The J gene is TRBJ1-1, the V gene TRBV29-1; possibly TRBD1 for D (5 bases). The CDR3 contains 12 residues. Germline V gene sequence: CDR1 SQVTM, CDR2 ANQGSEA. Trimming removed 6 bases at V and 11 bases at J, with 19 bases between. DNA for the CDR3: TGCAGCGTATACAGCGCACCGGGGGGGGCTTTCTTT. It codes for CSVYSAPGGAFF.

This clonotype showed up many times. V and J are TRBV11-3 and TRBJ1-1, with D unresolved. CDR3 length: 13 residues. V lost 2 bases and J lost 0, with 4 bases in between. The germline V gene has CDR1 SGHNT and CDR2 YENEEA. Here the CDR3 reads CASSLSVNTEAFF. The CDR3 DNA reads TGTGCCAGCAGCTTATCAGTGAACACTGAAGCTTTCTTT.

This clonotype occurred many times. DNA for the CDR3: TGTGCCAGCAGCCACCGGGACTTGCTCGAAGGCTACACCTTC. Residues: CASSHRDLLEGYTF. The V call is TRBV6-1, the J call TRBJ1-2; possibly TRBD1 for D (5 bases). V was clipped by 6 bases and J by 8 bases, with 19 bases between them. CDR1 is MNHNS, CDR2 SASEGT, per germline. The CDR3 runs 14 residues.

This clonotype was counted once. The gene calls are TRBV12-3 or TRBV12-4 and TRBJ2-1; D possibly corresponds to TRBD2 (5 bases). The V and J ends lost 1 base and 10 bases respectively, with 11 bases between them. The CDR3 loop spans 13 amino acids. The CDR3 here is CASSLVPREEQFF. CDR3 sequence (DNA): TGTGCCAGCAGTTTAGTTCCTAGGGAGGAGCAGTTCTTC.

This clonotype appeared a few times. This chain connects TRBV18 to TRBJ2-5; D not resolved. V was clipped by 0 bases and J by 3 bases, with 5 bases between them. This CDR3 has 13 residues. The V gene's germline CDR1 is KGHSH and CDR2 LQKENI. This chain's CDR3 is CASSPPMKETQYF. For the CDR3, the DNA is TGTGCCAGCTCACCACCCATGAAAGAGACCCAGTACTTC.

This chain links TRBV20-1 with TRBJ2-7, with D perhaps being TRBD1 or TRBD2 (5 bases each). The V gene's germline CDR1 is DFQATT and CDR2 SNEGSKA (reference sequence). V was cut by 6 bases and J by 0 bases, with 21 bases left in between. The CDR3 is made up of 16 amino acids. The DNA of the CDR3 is TGCAGTGCATCACCCCCCGGGACGAAGAGCTCCTACGAGCAGTACTTC. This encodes CSASPPGTKSSYEQYF.